This TCR beta chain originates from a study of T-cell reconstitution after alpha-beta-depleted transplantation in children (dated by TCRdb to 2016 to 2018). Looking at the study overall: T-cell immune reconstitution after TCRalphabeta/CD19-depleted allogeneic hematopoietic cell transplantation in children was quantitatively tracked in the study by means of TCR repertoire profiling.

This clonotype was found many times. The antigen it binds to is not known. No base quality information exists; no much larger clone differs at one position. The CDR3 contains 14 residues, cysteine and phenylalanine counted. Of all the DNA, just the CDR3 is kept, 42 bases in frame from base 1. V is pruned by 3 bases and J by 5 bases, leaving 5 bases of the junction without a gene match. The germline V gene yields SQVTM for CDR1 and ANQGSEA for CDR2. Library creation used PCR. Data came from an Illumina HiSeq 2500. Molecular barcoding was employed in the preparation of TCR libraries, with unique molecular identifiers being used to normalize TCRbeta repertoire quantification. The raw public reads went through TCRdb reprocessing: fastp at Q25, MiXCR clone calling, in-frame beta chains kept. Merged by CDR3 protein, the rows form single entries marked with the most common genes and DNA. The sample table shows roughly 590,000 distinct CDR3 sequences, and approximately 15% are seen once. Jointly, the top ten make up 0.85% to 1.3% of the sample.

Sequencing was performed on PBMCs from the stem cell graft donor, taken from the stem cell graft. The rearrangement combines TRBV29-1 with TRBJ2-3; TRBD1 agrees with 10 junctional bases. The sequence was obtained from a human donor who donated a stem cell graft to a child with acute myeloid leukemia. The DNA sequence follows: TGCAGCGTTGACGTGACAGGGGGCTTAGATACGCAGTATTTT. Translation gives CSVDVTGGLDTQYF.